This entry concerns a single T cell receptor beta chain. Its antigen is unidentified. The CDR3 length is 13 residues. Germline V gives CDR1 MRHNA, CDR2 SNTAGT. V lost 4 bases to trimming and J lost 4 bases, with 10 bases between them. The data derive from a study of beta chain features in type 1 diabetes. The overall study: Age and gender were similar between patients and healthy donors, as were cell yields. Notes on the study in general: Among type 1 diabetes patients, VDJ junctions had fewer insertions and more deletions.

The sequenced template was cDNA made from the entire isolated RNA. TCRdb keeps only in-frame clones here, not all; method: immunoSEQ multiplex PCR. The sample consists of some 330,000 clones, 9.5% to 11% of them appearing once. A single heparinised blood sample, averaging approximately 100 mL, was obtained per donor. Cell sorting via CD45RO/CCR7/CD25/CD127/CD95/CD27 was performed to obtain CD4+ naive, central memory, regulatory and stem cell-like memory cells. The rearrangement uses TRBV6-4 and TRBJ1-1; unclear D gene. This clonotype was sampled from a woman aged 25 to 39 in good health. Sequenced: naive CD4+ T cells from blood. CDR3 DNA: TGTGCCAGCAGTGTTGGCAGAGGCACTGAAGCTTTCTTT. Encoded protein: CASSVGRGTEAFF.